A single T cell receptor (beta chain) is shown here with its context. Antigen: not known. The authors prepared UMI-labeled TRB cDNA libraries by 5' RACE. Following a re-call of the 5' RACE reads, TCRdb has one entry per CDR3 protein and lacks DNA. This sample lists tens of thousands of distinct CDR3 sequences; its ten largest clones have 0.8% to 0.85%. This CDR3 comprises 12 residues. This sample stems from a study of CXCR3-negative and CXCR3-positive naive CD8 T cells. Study results and caveats: Naive CXCR3-positive cells had TRB CDR3s more hydrophobic than those of CXCR3-negative naive cells. For memory CD8+ cells diversity was much lower, but both naive subsets had comparably high diversity.

Sequenced sample: naive CXCR3+ CD8+ T cells from blood. Described subset: CD45RO-CCR7+CD27+CD95- naive CD8+ T cells expressing CXCR3 (TNR3+). This rearrangement joins TRBV12-3 or TRBV12-4 to TRBJ2-6. The receptor's source is a human donor in good health. Some clones in this sample may be carry-over from other donors' samples. CDR3 sequence: CASRFGANVLTF.